The 5 T cell receptor beta chains below all came from one sample that was sequenced in a study of T cell responses to AZD1222 COVID-19 vaccine. Generated by immunoSEQ multiplex PCR, the TCRdb table keeps only in-frame clones and is missing some. The sample comprises around 100,000 clones, around 88% of which are singletons, and 7.5% rests with the top ten. The specimen was peripheral blood, collected on day 0 of AZD1222 vaccination. The receptors originated from an adult in good health.

Only a few counts were recorded for this clone. The chain couples TRBV7-3 to TRBJ1-3, with D possibly matching TRBD1 (5 bases). CDR1 and CDR2 (germline): SGHTA, FQGTGA. This CDR3 comprises 15 residues. Deletions cut 0 bases from V and 2 bases from J, with 8 bases between. The CDR3 sequence is CASSLTGAPGNTIYF. The CDR3 nucleotides are TGTGCCAGCAGCTTAACAGGGGCCCCTGGAAACACCATATATTTT.

The V and J genes are TRBV2 and TRBJ1-2; perhaps TRBD1 as D (5 bases). V lost 8 bases to trimming and J lost 6 bases, with 19 bases between them. This CDR3 spans 14 amino acids. Germline V gives CDR1 SNHLY, CDR2 FYNNEI. The CDR3 loop reads CASRPGGRMDGYTF. CDR3 in DNA: TGTGCCAGCCGCCCCGGGGGGAGGATGGATGGCTACACCTTC.

The V gene is TRBV24-1, the J gene TRBJ1-1; D is uncertain. CDR1 and CDR2 (germline): KGHDR, SFDVKD. V lost 8 bases and J 1 base, leaving 4 bases between the germline ends. This CDR3 contains 11 residues. CDR3 sequence (DNA): TGTGCCACCATTCGGAACACTGAAGCTTTCTTT. Amino acids: CATIRNTEAFF.

This rearrangement joins TRBV7-9 to TRBJ1-2; D perhaps matches TRBD1 (6 bases). The V end was cut by 2 bases, the J end by 7 bases, with 17 bases between. The CDR3 is 15 amino acids. CDR1 is SEHNR, CDR2 FQNEAQ, per germline (reference sequence). The CDR3 nucleotides are TGTGCCAGCAGCTTAAGTCAGGGGAGCTCCCTTGGCTACACCTTC. It translates to CASSLSQGSSLGYTF.

This clone has just one count. The V gene is TRBV6-6, the J gene TRBJ2-5; weak D call: TRBD1 (6 bases). The germline gives CDR1 MNHNY, CDR2 SVGAGI (reference sequence). Between the trimmed V and J ends, which lost 5 bases and 13 bases, there was a span of 14 bases. The CDR3 is 11 residues long. The CDR3: CASSGDRSRYF. CDR3 DNA: TGTGCCAGCAGTGGAGACAGGTCAAGGTACTTC.